This T cell receptor beta chain was profiled in a study of blood T cell repertoires in COVID-19. Participant ages covered about 18 to 100 years across some 25 US areas. Participants' reported clinical history set cohort assignment. For recovered donors of Cohort 3, there were two negative PCRs, clearance, or symptom resolution. TCRdb's copy holds only in-frame clones and misses some; the assay was immunoSEQ multiplex PCR. The sample includes hundreds of thousands of clones, around nine tenths of them seen just once. The CDR3 has 14 residues. Germline-derived CDR1 and CDR2 are SGHRS and YFSETQ. Trimming cost V 4 bases and J 5 bases; bases outside gene matches: 5.

The clonotype comes from a woman aged 45-59 years who had recovered from COVID-19. The chain has TRBV5-1 and TRBJ2-3, with 9 bases fitting TRBD1. The sequenced material came from PBMCs or T cells enriched from blood (not recorded which). This CDR3 is CASSLQGAKDTQYF. In nucleotides, the CDR3 is TGCGCCAGCAGCCTACAGGGGGCGAAAGATACGCAGTATTTT.